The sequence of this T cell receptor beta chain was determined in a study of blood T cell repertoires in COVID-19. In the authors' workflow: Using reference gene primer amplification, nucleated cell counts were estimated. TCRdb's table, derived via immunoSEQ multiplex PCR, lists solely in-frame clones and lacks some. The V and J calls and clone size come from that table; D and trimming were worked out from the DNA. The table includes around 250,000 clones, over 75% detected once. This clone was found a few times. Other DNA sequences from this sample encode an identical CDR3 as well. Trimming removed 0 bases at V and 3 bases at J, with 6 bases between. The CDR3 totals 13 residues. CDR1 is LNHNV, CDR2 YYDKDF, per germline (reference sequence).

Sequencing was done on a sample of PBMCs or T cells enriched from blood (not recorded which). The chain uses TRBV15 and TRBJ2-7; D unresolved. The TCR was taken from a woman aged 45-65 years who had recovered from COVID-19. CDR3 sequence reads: CATSRDRSYEQYF. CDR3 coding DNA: TGTGCCACCAGCAGAGATCGGAGCTACGAGCAGTACTTC. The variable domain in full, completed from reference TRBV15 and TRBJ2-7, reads DAMVIQNPRYQVTQFGKPVTLSCSQTLNHNVMYWYQQKSSQAPKLLFHYYDKDFNNEADTPDNFQSRRPNTSFCFLDIRSPGLGDTAMYLCATSRDRSYEQYFGPGTRLTVT.